There are a few counts of the clone carrying this T cell receptor (beta chain). Its target is not known. The authors ran a second PCR of roughly 6 to 12 cycles using a sample-barcoded 5' primer and a J-beta primer mix. TCRdb reprocessed the 5' RACE reads with MiXCR, giving one entry per CDR3 protein. The sample yields 760,000 or so distinct CDR3 sequences, approximately 25% seen once. This record belongs to a study of blood T cells in healthy people across ages. Notes on the study in general: Shifts in expanded clonotypes may have been confounded by donor CMV status, which was unknown.

Donors were systemically healthy Caucasian individuals from Russia aged roughly 6 to 100 years. The sample also formed part of further work on T cells of mothers and their children. That investigation notes: Donors were three healthy Caucasian mothers and their six children. The yield was over 9 million TCR beta CDR3 reads from each mother and roughly 3 million from each child.

Sequencing was done on a sample of blood. The sequence derives from a boy aged 5 to 17 in good health.

The CDR3 spells CASSLEGEDYEQYF. The CDR3 DNA follows: TGCGCCAGCAGCTTGGAGGGGGAGGACTACGAGCAGTACTTC. The V call is TRBV5-1, the J call TRBJ2-7; D might be TRBD1 or TRBD2, each matching 6 bases. V was pared by 0 bases and J by 3 bases, with 10 bases between. There are 14 residues in the CDR3. Looked up from germline, CDR1 is SGHRS and CDR2 is YFSETQ. The full variable domain, its missing parts supplied by reference TRBV5-1 and TRBJ2-7, is KAGVTQTPRYLIKTRGQQVTLSCSPISGHRSVSWYQQTPGQGLQFLFEYFSETQRNKGNFPGRFSGRQFSNSRSEMNVSTLELGDSALYLCASSLEGEDYEQYFGPGTRLTVT.